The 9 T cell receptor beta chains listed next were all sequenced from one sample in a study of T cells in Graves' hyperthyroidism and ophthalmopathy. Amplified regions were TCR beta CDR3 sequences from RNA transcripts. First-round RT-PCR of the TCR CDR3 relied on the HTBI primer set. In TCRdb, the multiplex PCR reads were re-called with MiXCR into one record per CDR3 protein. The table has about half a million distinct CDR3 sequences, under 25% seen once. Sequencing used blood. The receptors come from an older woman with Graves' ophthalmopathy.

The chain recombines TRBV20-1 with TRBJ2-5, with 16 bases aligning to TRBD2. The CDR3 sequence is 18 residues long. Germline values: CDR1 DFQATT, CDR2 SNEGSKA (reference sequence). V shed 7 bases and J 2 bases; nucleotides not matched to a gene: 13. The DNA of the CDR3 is TGCAGTGTACACGGAGGGACTAGCGGGAGGGCCGGGCAAGAGACCCAGTACTTC. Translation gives CSVHGGTSGRAGQETQYF.

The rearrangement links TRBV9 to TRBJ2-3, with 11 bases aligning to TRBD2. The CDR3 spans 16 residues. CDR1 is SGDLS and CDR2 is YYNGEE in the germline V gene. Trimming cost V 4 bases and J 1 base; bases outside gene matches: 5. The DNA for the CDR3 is TGTGCCAGCAGCACATCGGGACTAGCGGGCACAGATACGCAGTATTTT. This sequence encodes CASSTSGLAGTDTQYF.

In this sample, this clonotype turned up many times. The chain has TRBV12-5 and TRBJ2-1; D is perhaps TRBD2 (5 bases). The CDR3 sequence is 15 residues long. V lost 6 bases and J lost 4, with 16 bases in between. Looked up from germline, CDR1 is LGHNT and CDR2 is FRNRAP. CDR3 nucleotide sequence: TGTGCTAGTGGCGAGGGATTTGGTCTATACAATGAGCAGTTCTTC. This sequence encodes CASGEGFGLYNEQFF. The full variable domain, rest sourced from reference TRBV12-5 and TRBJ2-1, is DARVTQTPRHKVTEMGQEVTMRCQPILGHNTVFWYRQTMMQGLELLAYFRNRAPLDDSGMPKDRFSAEMPDATLATLKIQPSEPRDSAVYFCASGEGFGLYNEQFFGPGTRLTVL.

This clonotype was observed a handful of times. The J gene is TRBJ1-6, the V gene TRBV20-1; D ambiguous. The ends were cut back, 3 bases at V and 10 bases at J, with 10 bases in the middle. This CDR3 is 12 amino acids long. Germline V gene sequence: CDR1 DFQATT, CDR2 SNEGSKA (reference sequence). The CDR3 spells CSARDRGSPLHF. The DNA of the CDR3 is TGCAGTGCTAGGGATCGAGGATCACCCCTCCACTTT.

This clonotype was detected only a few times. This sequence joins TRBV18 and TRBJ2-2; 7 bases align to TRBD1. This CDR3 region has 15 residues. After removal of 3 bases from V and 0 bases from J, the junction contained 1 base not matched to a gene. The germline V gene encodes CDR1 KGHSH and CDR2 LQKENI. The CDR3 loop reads CASSPGQANTGELFF. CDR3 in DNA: TGTGCCAGCTCACCCGGACAGGCGAACACCGGGGAGCTGTTTTTT.

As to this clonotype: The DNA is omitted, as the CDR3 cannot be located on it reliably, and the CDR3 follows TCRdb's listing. The CDR3 sequence is CASRRLAGDEPGSCFF. The rearrangement uses TRBV2 and TRBJ2-2; the table's D call, TRBD2, has no DNA check behind it. The CDR3 totals 16 residues, both ends included. In germline, CDR1 is SNHLY, CDR2 FYNNEI.

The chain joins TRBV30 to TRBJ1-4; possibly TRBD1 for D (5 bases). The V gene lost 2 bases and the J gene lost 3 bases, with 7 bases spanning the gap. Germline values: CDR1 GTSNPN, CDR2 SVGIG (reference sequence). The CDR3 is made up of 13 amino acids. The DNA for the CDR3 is TGTGCCTGGAGTCTGGGGCCTAATGAAAAACTGTTTTTT. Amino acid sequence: CAWSLGPNEKLFF.

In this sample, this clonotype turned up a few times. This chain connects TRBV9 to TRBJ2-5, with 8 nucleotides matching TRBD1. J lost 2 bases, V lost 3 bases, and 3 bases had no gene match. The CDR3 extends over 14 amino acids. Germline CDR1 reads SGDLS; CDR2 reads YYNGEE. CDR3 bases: TGTGCCAGCAGCGCCACAGGGGGGCAAGAGACCCAGTACTTC. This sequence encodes CASSATGGQETQYF.

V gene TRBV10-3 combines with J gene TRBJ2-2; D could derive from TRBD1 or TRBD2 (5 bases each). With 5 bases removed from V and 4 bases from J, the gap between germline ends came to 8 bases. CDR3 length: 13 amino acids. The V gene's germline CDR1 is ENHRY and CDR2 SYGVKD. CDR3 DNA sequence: TGTGCCATCAGTAGGGACGTCACCGGGGAGCTGTTTTTT. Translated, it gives CAISRDVTGELFF.